The 29 T cell receptor beta chains presented below share a single source sample, sequenced in a study of cytomegalovirus exposure and HLA in healthy donors. The PCR made use of 60 Vbeta and 13 Jbeta primers. The protocol was immunoSEQ multiplex PCR, while the TCRdb copy is restricted to in-frame clones and leaves out a portion. The sample contains more than 85,000 clones, under 85% of which appear only once. The specimen sequenced was PBMCs. These receptor sequences come from a man between 25 and 39 years old in good health and CMV-seronegative.

The chain uses TRBV7-9 and TRBJ2-7, with a weak D call TRBD1 (5 bases). The length of the CDR3 is 13 residues. Germline V gives CDR1 SEHNR, CDR2 FQNEAQ (reference sequence). The V end lost 2 bases, the J end lost 4 bases, and 9 bases lay between the germline ends. CDR3: CASSLTTVYEQYF. The CDR3 nucleotides are TGTGCCAGCAGCTTAACGACAGTTTACGAGCAGTACTTC.

The chain links TRBV28 to TRBJ2-6, with 8 bases that match TRBD1. The CDR3 has 17 amino acids. CDR1 and CDR2 (germline): MDHEN, SYDVKM. The junction had 7 bases not matched to a gene; V was cut back by 6 bases and J by 0 bases. CDR3 protein: CASSYDRGSSGANVLTF. CDR3 nucleotides: TGTGCCAGCAGCTACGACAGGGGTTCCTCTGGGGCCAACGTCCTGACTTTC.

The chain carries TRBV30 and TRBJ2-3, with a possible D match to TRBD2 (6 bases). Trimming removed 0 bases at V and 6 bases at J, with 10 bases between. Germline CDR1 reads GTSNPN; CDR2 reads SVGIG (reference sequence). The CDR3 contains 13 residues. CDR3 DNA: TGTGCCTGGAGTGTACTAGCCGGGGATACGCAGTATTTT. Residues: CAWSVLAGDTQYF.

This chain links TRBV10-1 with TRBJ2-2, with TRBD2 matching over 11 bases. Germline V gene lookup returns CDR1 WNHNN and CDR2 SYGVQD (reference sequence). This CDR3 contains 17 residues. Unmatched junction bases numbered 6, after V lost 3 bases and J lost 3 bases. The CDR3 nucleotides read TGCGCCAGCAGTGATTTAGCGGGAGGGCCCTACACCGGGGAGCTGTTTTTT. Encoded protein: CASSDLAGGPYTGELFF.

V usage is TRBV5-4 and J usage is TRBJ1-1; 7 bases match TRBD1. With 0 bases clipped from V and 4 bases from J, the junction kept 3 bases outside the gene matches. Germline CDR1 and CDR2: SGHNT and YYREEE (reference sequence). This CDR3 comprises 14 residues. The CDR3 DNA sequence: TGTGCCAGCAGCTTGGGGTCAGGGGGCACTGAAGCTTTCTTT. Translating it yields CASSLGSGGTEAFF.

The chain links TRBV6-5 to TRBJ2-7; 8 positions agree with TRBD1. V lost 6 bases, J lost 2 bases, and 6 bases stayed unmatched. There are 14 residues in the CDR3. CDR1 and CDR2 from the germline V gene are MNHEY and SVGAGI. The CDR3 protein is CASSPDRAAYEQYF. The CDR3 DNA reads TGTGCCAGCAGCCCGGACAGGGCAGCCTACGAGCAGTACTTC.

The V gene is TRBV28, the J gene TRBJ2-1; possible D gene TRBD1, 5 bases. The CDR3 is made up of 12 amino acids. V was pared by 6 bases and J by 8 bases, with 11 bases between. Germline-derived CDR1 and CDR2 are MDHEN and SYDVKM. Written as DNA, the CDR3 is TGTGCCAGCAGGGACAATGCAGATGAGCAGTTCTTC. It encodes CASRDNADEQFF.

This chain uses TRBV19 with TRBJ2-6; TRBD1 might be the D (5 bases). Looked up from germline, CDR1 is LNHDA and CDR2 is SQIVND (reference sequence). V gave up 3 bases and J gave up 2 bases, with 11 bases separating them. The CDR3 has 16 residues. The DNA of the CDR3 is TGTGCCAGTAGTATTGACAGATCGGCTGGGGCCAACGTCCTGACTTTC. Translating gives CASSIDRSAGANVLTF.

Here the CDR3 reads CASSPILAGGRTDTQYF. CDR3 DNA: TGTGCCAGCAGCCCGATCCTAGCGGGAGGGAGAACAGATACGCAGTATTTT. The rearrangement joins TRBV9 to TRBJ2-3; 12 bases are shared with TRBD2. The V and J ends lost 4 bases and 3 bases, in that order; junction bases with no gene match: 9. CDR3 length: 17 residues. Germline V gene lookup returns CDR1 SGDLS and CDR2 YYNGEE. The full variable domain, its missing parts supplied by reference TRBV9 and TRBJ2-3, is DSGVTQTPKHLITATGQRVTLRCSPRSGDLSVYWYQQSLDQGLQFLIQYYNGEERAKGNILERFSAQQFPDLHSELNLSSLELGDSALYFCASSPILAGGRTDTQYFGPGTRLTVL.

The count of this clone is one. The gene calls are TRBV28 and TRBJ1-1, with D possibly being TRBD1 (5 bases). CDR3 length equals 12 residues. Germline V gives CDR1 MDHEN, CDR2 SYDVKM. The germline V and J ends were trimmed by 3 bases and 13 bases, with 15 bases remaining between them. The CDR3 DNA reads TGTGCCAGCAGTTTGAGGAGGGGTGGAAGTTTCTTT. It translates to CASSLRRGGSFF.

The sample holds a few counts of this clone. The CDR3 DNA is TGTGCCAGCAGCACCCTCGGGGTTGGCACTGAAGCTTTCTTT. Protein sequence: CASSTLGVGTEAFF. The chain links TRBV6-6 to TRBJ1-1; D gene unclear. Germline V gives CDR1 MNHNY, CDR2 SVGAGI (reference sequence). The CDR3 is made up of 14 amino acids. The V end lost 6 bases, the J end lost 4 bases, and 15 bases lay between the germline ends.

V usage is TRBV7-9 and J usage is TRBJ1-2, with D unclear. The CDR3 has 13 residues. Germline V gives CDR1 SEHNR, CDR2 FQNEAQ (reference sequence). Trimming stripped 3 bases from V and 3 bases from J, with 8 bases between. Here the CDR3 reads CASSLRADYGYTF. For the CDR3, the DNA is TGTGCCAGCAGCTTGCGGGCGGACTATGGCTACACCTTC.

Points on this clone: The junction and the germline gene differ at one end; a read error may be behind it. The gene calls are TRBV7-9 and TRBJ2-7; D is possibly TRBD2 (5 bases). Looked up from germline, CDR1 is SEHNR and CDR2 is FQNEAQ (reference sequence). This CDR3 comprises 15 residues. In DNA, the CDR3 is TGTGCCAGCAGCTTTAGCGAAGTTCGTTACTACAAGCAGTACTTC. This encodes CASSFSEVRYYKQYF. The whole variable domain, filled in from reference TRBV7-9 and TRBJ2-7, reads DTGVSQNPRHKITKRGQNVTFRCDPISEHNRLYWYRQTLGQGPEFLTYFQNEAQLEKSRLLSDRFSAERPKGSFSTLEIQRTEQGDSAMYLCASSFSEVRYYKQYFGPGTRLTVT.

The chain joins TRBV9 to TRBJ1-1, with D possibly matching TRBD1 (5 bases). Per the germline V gene, CDR1 is SGDLS and CDR2 is YYNGEE. V lost 0 bases and J lost 6, with 15 bases in between. There are 15 residues in the CDR3. Here the CDR3 reads CASSVGGGPGAEAFF. The CDR3 DNA reads TGTGCCAGCAGCGTAGGGGGGGGACCTGGGGCTGAAGCTTTCTTT.

The chain is built from TRBV9 and TRBJ1-4; 11 bases match TRBD1. Germline V gene sequence: CDR1 SGDLS, CDR2 YYNGEE. V shed 4 bases, J shed 2 bases, and the junction held 4 bases outside the gene matches. CDR3 length: 16 residues. In DNA, the CDR3 is TGTGCCAGCAGCACTCGGACAGGGGGCACTAATGAAAAACTGTTTTTT. Protein sequence: CASSTRTGGTNEKLFF.

V and J are TRBV9 and TRBJ1-1; D unclear. Per the germline V gene, CDR1 is SGDLS and CDR2 is YYNGEE. V was cut by 3 bases and J by 1 base, with 13 bases left in between. This CDR3 has 15 amino acids. CDR3 nucleotide sequence: TGTGCCAGCAGCGCTCGCGGGAACCAGAACACTGAAGCTTTCTTT. Translated, it gives CASSARGNQNTEAFF.

The chain recombines TRBV5-1 with TRBJ2-7; no clear D gene. Trimming removed 0 bases from V and 4 bases from J, with 8 bases in between. The CDR3 is 13 residues long. The germline V gene encodes CDR1 SGHRS and CDR2 YFSETQ. The CDR3 DNA sequence: TGCGCCAGCAGCTTGGCCCGCGAATACGAGCAGTACTTC. Residues: CASSLAREYEQYF. Full variable domain (remainder filled in from reference TRBV5-1 and TRBJ2-7): KAGVTQTPRYLIKTRGQQVTLSCSPISGHRSVSWYQQTPGQGLQFLFEYFSETQRNKGNFPGRFSGRQFSNSRSEMNVSTLELGDSALYLCASSLAREYEQYFGPGTRLTVT.

The V and J genes are TRBV19 and TRBJ2-5; the match to TRBD1 covers 9 bases. Germline CDR1 and CDR2: LNHDA and SQIVND (reference sequence). V lost 7 bases to trimming and J lost 7 bases; unmatched junction nucleotides: 7. The CDR3 is 13 amino acids. In nucleotides, the CDR3 is TGTGCCAGTAATAGCGACAGGGGGACGACCCAGTACTTC. Protein product: CASNSDRGTTQYF.

The chain has TRBV28 and TRBJ2-7; D gene unclear. The germline V gene encodes CDR1 MDHEN and CDR2 SYDVKM. The CDR3 is 12 amino acids. V lost 8 bases and J 3 bases, leaving 11 bases between the germline ends. CDR3 protein: CASSDNRYEQYF. The CDR3 DNA is TGTGCCAGCTCCGACAACCGCTACGAGCAGTACTTC.

This clone was recorded once. The rearrangement joins TRBV6-1 to TRBJ2-7, with no clear D. The ends were cut back, 7 bases at V and 1 base at J, with 17 bases in the middle. CDR1 is MNHNS, CDR2 SASEGT, per germline. This CDR3 is 15 amino acids long. This CDR3 is CASTDHKRLSYEQYF. The CDR3 nucleotides are TGTGCCAGCACCGACCACAAGCGCCTTTCCTACGAGCAGTACTTC.

V and J are TRBV15 and TRBJ1-5, with a tentative D call TRBD1 (5 bases). V lost 5 bases and J 7 bases, leaving 15 bases between the germline ends. The CDR3 covers 14 residues. In germline, CDR1 is LNHNV, CDR2 YYDKDF (reference sequence). The CDR3 region has the DNA TGTGCCACCAGCCGCGGGAGGGGTCACCAGCCCCAGCATTTT. Its translation: CATSRGRGHQPQHF. The full variable domain, with the rest looked up from reference TRBV15 and TRBJ1-5, is DAMVIQNPRYQVTQFGKPVTLSCSQTLNHNVMYWYQQKSSQAPKLLFHYYDKDFNNEADTPDNFQSRRPNTSFCFLDIRSPGLGDTAMYLCATSRGRGHQPQHFGDGTRLSIL.

The V call is TRBV14, the J call TRBJ1-5, with D possibly being TRBD1 (6 bases). V gave up 6 bases and J gave up 2 bases, with 14 bases separating them. This CDR3 has 15 amino acids. The germline gives CDR1 SGHDN, CDR2 FVKESK. The CDR3, as DNA: TGTGCCAGCAGTTTAGGGGGGGGCGGCAATCAGCCCCAGCATTTT. It codes for CASSLGGGGNQPQHF.

This sequence joins TRBV4-2 and TRBJ1-4, with 7 bases matching TRBD1. V was pared by 2 bases and J by 7 bases, with 10 bases of the junction left unmatched. The CDR3 spans 16 residues. Per the germline V gene, CDR1 is LGHNA and CDR2 is YNFKEQ. CDR3 DNA sequence: TGTGCCAGCAGCCAACCCAGGGGGGCGGAGGGTGAAAAACTGTTTTTT. Its translation is CASSQPRGAEGEKLFF.

The CDR3 is CASSEEASSDYGYTF. The CDR3 DNA reads as TGTGCCAGCAGTGAGGAGGCCAGTTCCGACTATGGCTACACCTTC. This chain uses TRBV6-1 with TRBJ1-2, with D unresolved. Germline V gene sequence: CDR1 MNHNS, CDR2 SASEGT. This CDR3 is built from 15 residues. Trimming left V 3 bases short and J 3 bases short, with 14 bases between.

The rearrangement joins TRBV7-9 to TRBJ2-1; TRBD1 is a possible D gene (7 bases). The CDR3 runs 15 residues. V gave up 0 bases and J gave up 3 bases, with 9 bases separating them. Germline lookup yields CDR1 SEHNR and CDR2 FQNEAQ (reference sequence). CDR3 bases: TGTGCCAGCAGCTTAGCCAGGGGGGTCTACAATGAGCAGTTCTTC. Its translation is CASSLARGVYNEQFF.

The chain couples TRBV5-1 to TRBJ1-1; possibly TRBD1 for D (5 bases). Trimming took 4 bases from V and 0 from J, leaving 10 bases between them. The CDR3 is made up of 14 amino acids. The germline CDR1 and CDR2 sequences are SGHRS and YFSETQ. The DNA of the CDR3 is TGCGCCAGCAGCGCGGGACTCCTGAACACTGAAGCTTTCTTT. Its protein product is CASSAGLLNTEAFF.

J is TRBJ1-6 and V is TRBV19; perhaps TRBD1 as D (6 bases). Trimming left V 4 bases short and J 8 bases short, with 15 bases between. This CDR3 region has 15 residues. Germline V gene sequence: CDR1 LNHDA, CDR2 SQIVND (reference sequence). The CDR3 DNA sequence: TGTGCCAGTAGTAGTTGGGGACATCGGGATTCACCCCTCCACTTT. It encodes CASSSWGHRDSPLHF.

The chain links TRBV2 to TRBJ2-7; 14 bases are a match to TRBD2. The CDR3 sequence is 16 residues long. V trimming: 6 bases; J trimming: 6 bases; junction bases outside the gene matches: 10. Per the germline V gene, CDR1 is SNHLY and CDR2 is FYNNEI. The CDR3 nucleotides read TGTGCCAGCAGCGCGGGACTAGCGGGAGCACGGAGCGAGCAGTACTTC. Its translation: CASSAGLAGARSEQYF.

The chain links TRBV2 to TRBJ2-7; no clear D. The germline CDR1 and CDR2 sequences are SNHLY and FYNNEI. The CDR3 has 13 amino acids. V was pared by 4 bases and J by 7 bases, with 14 bases between. The CDR3 reads CASSARIQLEQYF. DNA of the CDR3: TGTGCCAGCAGTGCCCGAATCCAGTTAGAGCAGTACTTC.